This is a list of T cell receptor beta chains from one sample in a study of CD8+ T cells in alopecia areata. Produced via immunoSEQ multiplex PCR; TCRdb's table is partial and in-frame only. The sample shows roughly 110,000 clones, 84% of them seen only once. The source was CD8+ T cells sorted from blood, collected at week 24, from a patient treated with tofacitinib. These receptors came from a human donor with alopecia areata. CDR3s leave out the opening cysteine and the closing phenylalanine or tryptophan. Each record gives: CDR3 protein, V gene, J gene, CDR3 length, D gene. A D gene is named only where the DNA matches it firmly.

CDR3aa: ASSRVGTGKGYNSPLH
v_gene: TRBV4-3
j_gene: TRBJ1-6
len: 16
d_gene: TRBD1

CDR3aa: SVETRRVDEKLF
v_gene: TRBV29-1
j_gene: TRBJ1-4
len: 12
d_gene: .

CDR3aa: AISDKTGTSHNNEQF
v_gene: TRBV10-3
j_gene: TRBJ2-1
len: 15
d_gene: TRBD2

CDR3aa: ASSEWVGGYT
v_gene: TRBV10-2
j_gene: TRBJ1-2
len: 10
d_gene: .

CDR3aa: ASSQLRGGSYNEQF
v_gene: TRBV4-1
j_gene: TRBJ2-1
len: 14
d_gene: .

CDR3aa: ASSLSGDTRYSNQPQH
v_gene: TRBV27
j_gene: TRBJ1-5
len: 16
d_gene: .

CDR3aa: ASSFGTLGHEQY
v_gene: TRBV5-6
j_gene: TRBJ2-7
len: 12
d_gene: .

CDR3aa: ASSQDNYEQY
v_gene: TRBV6-5
j_gene: TRBJ2-7
len: 10
d_gene: .

CDR3aa: ASSQVGGGLETQY
v_gene: TRBV4-2
j_gene: TRBJ2-5
len: 13
d_gene: .

CDR3aa: ASSLFYGLAYEQY
v_gene: TRBV28
j_gene: TRBJ2-7
len: 13
d_gene: .

CDR3aa: ASSRYNGWDETYEQY
v_gene: TRBV19
j_gene: TRBJ2-7
len: 15
d_gene: .

CDR3aa: ASSYSGSEAF
v_gene: TRBV6-5
j_gene: TRBJ1-1
len: 10
d_gene: .

CDR3aa: ASGIGAYTEAF
v_gene: TRBV19
j_gene: TRBJ1-1
len: 11
d_gene: .

CDR3aa: ASRTLTGSNQPQH
v_gene: TRBV27
j_gene: TRBJ1-5
len: 13
d_gene: .

CDR3aa: ASSLDTTSYEQY
v_gene: TRBV7-9
j_gene: TRBJ2-7
len: 12
d_gene: .